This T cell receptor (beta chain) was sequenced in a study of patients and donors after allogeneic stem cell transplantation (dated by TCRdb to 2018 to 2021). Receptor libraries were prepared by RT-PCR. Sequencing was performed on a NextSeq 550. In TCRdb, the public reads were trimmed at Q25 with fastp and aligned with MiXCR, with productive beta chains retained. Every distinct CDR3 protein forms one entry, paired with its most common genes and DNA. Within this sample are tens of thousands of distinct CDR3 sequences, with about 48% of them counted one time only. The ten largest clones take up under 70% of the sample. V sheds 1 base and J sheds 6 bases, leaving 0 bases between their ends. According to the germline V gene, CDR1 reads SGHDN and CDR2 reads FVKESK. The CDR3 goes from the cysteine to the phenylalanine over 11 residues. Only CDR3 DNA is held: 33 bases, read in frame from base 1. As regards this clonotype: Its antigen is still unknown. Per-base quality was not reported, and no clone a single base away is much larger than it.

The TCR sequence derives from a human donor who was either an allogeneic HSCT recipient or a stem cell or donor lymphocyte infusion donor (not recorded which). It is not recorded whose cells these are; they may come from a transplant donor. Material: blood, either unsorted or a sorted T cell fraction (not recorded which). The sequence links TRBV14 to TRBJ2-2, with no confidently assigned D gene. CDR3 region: CASSQAGELFF. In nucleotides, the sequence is TGTGCCAGCAGCCAAGCCGGGGAGCTGTTTTTT.